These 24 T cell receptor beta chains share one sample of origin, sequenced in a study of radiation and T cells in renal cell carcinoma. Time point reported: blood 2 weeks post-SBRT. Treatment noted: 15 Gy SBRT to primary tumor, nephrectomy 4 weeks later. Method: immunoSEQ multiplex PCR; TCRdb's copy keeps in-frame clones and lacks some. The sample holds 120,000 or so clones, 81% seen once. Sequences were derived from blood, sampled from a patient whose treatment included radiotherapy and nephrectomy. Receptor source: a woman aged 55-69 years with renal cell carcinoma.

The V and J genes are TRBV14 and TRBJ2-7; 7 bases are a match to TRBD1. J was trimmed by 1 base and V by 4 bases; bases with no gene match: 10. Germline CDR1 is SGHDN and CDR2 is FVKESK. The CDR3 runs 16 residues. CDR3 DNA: TGTGCCAGCAGCCGGGTAGTCGGGACAGATTCCTACGAGCAGTACTTC. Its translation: CASSRVVGTDSYEQYF. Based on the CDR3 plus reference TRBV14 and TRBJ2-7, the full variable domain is EAGVTQFPSHSVIEKGQTVTLRCDPISGHDNLYWYRRVMGKEIKFLLHFVKESKQDESGMPNNRFLAERTGGTYSTLKVQPAELEDSGVYFCASSRVVGTDSYEQYFGPGTRLTVT.

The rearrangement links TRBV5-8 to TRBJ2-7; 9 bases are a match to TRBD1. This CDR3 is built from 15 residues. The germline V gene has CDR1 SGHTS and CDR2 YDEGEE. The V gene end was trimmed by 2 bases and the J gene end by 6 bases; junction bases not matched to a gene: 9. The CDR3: CASSLLIQGAGEQYF. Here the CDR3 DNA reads TGTGCCAGCAGCTTATTAATACAGGGGGCAGGCGAGCAGTACTTC. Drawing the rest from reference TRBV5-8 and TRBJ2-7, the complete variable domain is EAGVTQSPTHLIKTRGQQATLRCSPISGHTSVYWYQQALGLGLQFLLWYDEGEERNRGNFPPRFSGRQFPNYSSELNVNALELEDSALYLCASSLLIQGAGEQYFGPGTRLTVT.

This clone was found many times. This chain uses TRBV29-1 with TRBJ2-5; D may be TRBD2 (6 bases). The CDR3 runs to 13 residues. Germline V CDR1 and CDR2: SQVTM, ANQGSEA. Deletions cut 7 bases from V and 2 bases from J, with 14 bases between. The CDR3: CSARGTGQETQYF. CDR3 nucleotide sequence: TGCAGCGCCCGGGGGACCGGTCAAGAGACCCAGTACTTC.

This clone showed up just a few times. CDR3 in DNA: TGTGCCATCAGTGGGCGCGACACTGAAGCTTTCTTT. Translating it yields CAISGRDTEAFF. This chain links TRBV10-3 with TRBJ1-1; unclear D gene. Germline lookup yields CDR1 ENHRY and CDR2 SYGVKD. Trimming removed 4 bases at V and 3 bases at J, with 6 bases between. This CDR3 comprises 12 residues.

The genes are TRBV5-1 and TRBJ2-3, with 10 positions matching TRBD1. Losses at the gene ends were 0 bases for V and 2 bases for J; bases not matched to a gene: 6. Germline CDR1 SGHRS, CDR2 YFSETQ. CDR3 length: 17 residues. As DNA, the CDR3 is TGCGCCAGCAGCTTGGCTCGGGACAGGGGCTTCACAGATACGCAGTATTTT. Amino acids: CASSLARDRGFTDTQYF. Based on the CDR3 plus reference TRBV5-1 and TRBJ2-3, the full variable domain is KAGVTQTPRYLIKTRGQQVTLSCSPISGHRSVSWYQQTPGQGLQFLFEYFSETQRNKGNFPGRFSGRQFSNSRSEMNVSTLELGDSALYLCASSLARDRGFTDTQYFGPGTRLTVL.

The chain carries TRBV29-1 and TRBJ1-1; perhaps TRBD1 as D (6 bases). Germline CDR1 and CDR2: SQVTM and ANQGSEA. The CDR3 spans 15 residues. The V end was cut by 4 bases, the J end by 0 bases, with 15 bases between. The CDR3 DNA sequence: TGCAGCGTTGGTTGGGCAGGGGCTATGAACACTGAAGCTTTCTTT. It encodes CSVGWAGAMNTEAFF.

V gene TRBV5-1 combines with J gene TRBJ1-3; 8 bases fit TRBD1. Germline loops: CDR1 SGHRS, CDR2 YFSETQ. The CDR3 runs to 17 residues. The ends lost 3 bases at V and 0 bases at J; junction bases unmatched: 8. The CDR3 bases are TGCGCCAGCAGCTCCCCAGGGACAGGCCTCTCTGGAAACACCATATATTTT. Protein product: CASSSPGTGLSGNTIYF.

The CDR3 region has the DNA TGTGCCAGCAGTGAAGTCCCGGAGGGGGGTACTGAAGCTTTCTTT. Its protein product is CASSEVPEGGTEAFF. The V gene is TRBV6-1, the J gene TRBJ1-1, with D tentatively TRBD1 (6 bases). The CDR3 extends over 15 amino acids. V was cut by 1 base and J by 5 bases, with 14 bases left in between. The V gene's germline CDR1 is MNHNS and CDR2 SASEGT.

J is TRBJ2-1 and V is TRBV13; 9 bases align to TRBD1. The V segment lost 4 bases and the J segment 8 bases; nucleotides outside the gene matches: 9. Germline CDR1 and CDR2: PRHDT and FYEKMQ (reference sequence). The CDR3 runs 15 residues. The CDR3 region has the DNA TGTGCCAGCAGCTCCACCGGGACAGGGTATGATGAGCAGTTCTTC. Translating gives CASSSTGTGYDEQFF.

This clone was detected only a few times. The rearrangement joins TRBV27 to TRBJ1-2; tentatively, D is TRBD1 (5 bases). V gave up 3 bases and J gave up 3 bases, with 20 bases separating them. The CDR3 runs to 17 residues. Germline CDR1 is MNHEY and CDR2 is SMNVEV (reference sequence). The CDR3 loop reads CASSFASYRSADYGYTF. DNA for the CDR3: TGTGCCAGCAGTTTTGCAAGTTACAGGTCGGCGGACTATGGCTACACCTTC.

The CDR3 sequence is CASSRSGGLLTDTQYF. In DNA, the CDR3 is TGTGCCAGCAGCCGAAGCGGGGGCCTACTCACAGATACGCAGTATTTT. The V and J genes are TRBV7-9 and TRBJ2-3; 8 bases agree with TRBD2. This CDR3 is 16 amino acids long. V lost 5 bases to trimming and J lost 2 bases; unmatched junction nucleotides: 9. Germline V gene lookup returns CDR1 SEHNR and CDR2 FQNEAQ (reference sequence).

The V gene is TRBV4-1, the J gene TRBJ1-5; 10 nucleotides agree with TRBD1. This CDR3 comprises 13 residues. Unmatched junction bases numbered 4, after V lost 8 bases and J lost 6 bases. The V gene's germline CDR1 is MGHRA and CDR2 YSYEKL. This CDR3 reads CASHGTGAQPQHF. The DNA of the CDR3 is TGCGCCAGCCACGGGACAGGGGCTCAGCCCCAGCATTTT.

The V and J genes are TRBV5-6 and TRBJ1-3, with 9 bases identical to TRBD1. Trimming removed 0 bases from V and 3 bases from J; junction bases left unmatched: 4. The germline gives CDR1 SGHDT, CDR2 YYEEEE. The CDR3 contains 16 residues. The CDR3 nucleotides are TGTGCCAGCAGCTTGGGACAGGGGGGAGGTGGAAACACCATATATTTT. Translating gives CASSLGQGGGGNTIYF.

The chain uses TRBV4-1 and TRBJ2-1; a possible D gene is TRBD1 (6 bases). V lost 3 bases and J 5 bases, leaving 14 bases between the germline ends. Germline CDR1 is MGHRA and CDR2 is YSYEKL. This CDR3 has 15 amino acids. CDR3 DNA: TGCGCCAGCAGCCACACCCACAGGGAAGACAATGAGCAGTTCTTC. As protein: CASSHTHREDNEQFF.

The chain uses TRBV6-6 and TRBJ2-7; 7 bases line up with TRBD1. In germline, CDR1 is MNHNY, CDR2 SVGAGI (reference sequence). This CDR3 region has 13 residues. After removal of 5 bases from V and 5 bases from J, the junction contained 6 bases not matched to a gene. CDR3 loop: CASSPQGYNEQYF. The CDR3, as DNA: TGTGCCAGCAGTCCACAGGGGTACAACGAGCAGTACTTC.

CDR3 coding DNA: TGTGCCAGCTCAATCAACGAAGGGGGGGTACTTGGTGGCTACACCTTC. Protein: CASSINEGGVLGGYTF. The chain is built from TRBV18 and TRBJ1-2; tentative D call: TRBD1 (6 bases). The CDR3 is 16 residues long. V lost 5 bases to trimming and J lost 7 bases, with 23 bases between them. Germline-derived CDR1 and CDR2 are KGHSH and LQKENI.

CDR3 region: CASSAGLAEGETQYF. The CDR3 DNA reads TGTGCCAGCAGTGCCGGACTAGCGGAGGGTGAGACCCAGTACTTC. The V and J genes are TRBV5-6 and TRBJ2-5; 10 nucleotides align to TRBD2. The germline V gene encodes CDR1 SGHDT and CDR2 YYEEEE. Trimming removed 5 bases from V and 5 bases from J; junction bases left unmatched: 9. The CDR3 runs to 15 residues.

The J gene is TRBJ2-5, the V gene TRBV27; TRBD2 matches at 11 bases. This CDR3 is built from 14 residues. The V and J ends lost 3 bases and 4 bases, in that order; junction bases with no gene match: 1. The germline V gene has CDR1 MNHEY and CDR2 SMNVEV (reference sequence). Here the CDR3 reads CASSLLAGGETQYF. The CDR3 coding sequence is TGTGCCAGCAGTTTGCTAGCGGGAGGAGAGACCCAGTACTTC.

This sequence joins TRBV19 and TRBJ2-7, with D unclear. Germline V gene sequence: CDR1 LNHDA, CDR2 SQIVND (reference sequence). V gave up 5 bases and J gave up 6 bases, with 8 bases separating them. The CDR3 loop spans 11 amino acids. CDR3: CASSLGSEQYF. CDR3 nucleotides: TGTGCCAGTAGTCTCGGAAGCGAGCAGTACTTC.

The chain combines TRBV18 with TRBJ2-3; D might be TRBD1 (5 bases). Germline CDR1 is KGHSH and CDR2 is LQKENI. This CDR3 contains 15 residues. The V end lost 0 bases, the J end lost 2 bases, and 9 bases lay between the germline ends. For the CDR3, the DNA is TGTGCCAGCTCACCACCTAGGGGTGACACAGATACGCAGTATTTT. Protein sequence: CASSPPRGDTDTQYF.

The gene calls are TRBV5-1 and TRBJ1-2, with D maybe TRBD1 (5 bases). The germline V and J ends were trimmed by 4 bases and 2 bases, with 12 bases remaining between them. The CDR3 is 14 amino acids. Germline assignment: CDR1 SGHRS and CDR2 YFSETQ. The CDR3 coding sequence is TGCGCCAGCAGCGAAGGGACTTCCAACTATGGCTACACCTTC. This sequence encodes CASSEGTSNYGYTF. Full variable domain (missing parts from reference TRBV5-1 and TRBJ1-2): KAGVTQTPRYLIKTRGQQVTLSCSPISGHRSVSWYQQTPGQGLQFLFEYFSETQRNKGNFPGRFSGRQFSNSRSEMNVSTLELGDSALYLCASSEGTSNYGYTFGSGTRLTVV.

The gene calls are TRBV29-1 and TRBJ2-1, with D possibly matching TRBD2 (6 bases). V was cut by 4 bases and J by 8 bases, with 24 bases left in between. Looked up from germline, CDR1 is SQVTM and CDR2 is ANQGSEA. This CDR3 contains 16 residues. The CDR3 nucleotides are TGCAGCGTTGGATCTTCGACGGGGATTTGGGGGGATGAGCAGTTCTTC. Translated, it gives CSVGSSTGIWGDEQFF.

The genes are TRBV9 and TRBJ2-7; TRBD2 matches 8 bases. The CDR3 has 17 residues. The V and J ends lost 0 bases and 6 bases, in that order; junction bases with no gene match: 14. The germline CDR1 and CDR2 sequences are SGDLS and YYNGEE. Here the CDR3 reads CASSVGWTGLDIFEQYF. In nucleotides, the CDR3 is TGTGCCAGCAGCGTAGGGTGGACGGGACTAGACATTTTCGAGCAGTACTTC.

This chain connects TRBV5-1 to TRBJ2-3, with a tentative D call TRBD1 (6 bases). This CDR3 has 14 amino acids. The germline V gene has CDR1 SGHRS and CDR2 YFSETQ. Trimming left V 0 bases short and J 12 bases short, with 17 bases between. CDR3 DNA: TGCGCCAGCAGCTTGGGGACAGCGCACAGATACCAGTATTTT. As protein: CASSLGTAHRYQYF. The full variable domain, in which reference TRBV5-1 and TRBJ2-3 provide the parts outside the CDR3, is KAGVTQTPRYLIKTRGQQVTLSCSPISGHRSVSWYQQTPGQGLQFLFEYFSETQRNKGNFPGRFSGRQFSNSRSEMNVSTLELGDSALYLCASSLGTAHRYQYFGPGTRLTVL.